Ten or more counts support the clone carrying this T cell receptor (beta chain). Its antigen remains unidentified. Profiles of TCR beta VDJ and CDR3 were generated from a genomic DNA template. TCRdb processed the reads anew with MiXCR; each CDR3 protein has one entry. The sample holds 150,000 to 200,000 distinct CDR3 sequences, under 55% seen once. Trimming at V came to 6 bases and at J to 12 bases, leaving 5 bases not matched to a gene. CDR3 length equals 12 residues. Per germline, CDR1 MNHNS and CDR2 SASEGT. The sample is drawn from a study of CD8+CD57+ T cells in acquired aplastic anemia. Study findings and constraints: The number of CD8+ CDR3 sequences shared by patients and controls was around 30.

The clonotype comes from a human donor in good health. The rearrangement links TRBV6-1 to TRBJ2-1, with 10 bases matching TRBD1. Sequences were obtained from sorted CD4+, CD8+, or CD8+CD57+ T cells (not recorded which) from PBMCs. The CDR3 region has the DNA TGTGCCAGCAGCAGGACAGGGGGTGCGCAGTTCTTC. This codes for CASSRTGGAQFF.